This TCR beta chain stems from a study of shared clonotypes between healthy human individuals. Replicate PCRs for unsorted PBMC used about 0.3 ug DNA (around 30,000 T cell genomes). The repertoire was sequenced with immunoSEQ multiplex PCR; TCRdb's copy has only in-frame clones and lacks some. The sample holds about 530,000 clones, 60% to 80% seen once. Every contributor of samples was a Caucasian grown-up residing in Nashville, Tennessee. In germline, CDR1 is SGHTA, CDR2 FQGNSA. V lost 6 bases, J lost 5 bases, and 14 bases lay in between. There are 13 residues in the CDR3. The chain couples TRBV7-2 to TRBJ2-7; D is uncertain. Sequencing was performed on PBMCs. The sequence came from a middle-aged woman in good health. Some clones in this sample may be carry-over from other donors' samples. CDR3 DNA: TGTGCCAGCAGTTTTCCATGGAGCGACGAGCAGTACTTC. Protein: CASSFPWSDEQYF.